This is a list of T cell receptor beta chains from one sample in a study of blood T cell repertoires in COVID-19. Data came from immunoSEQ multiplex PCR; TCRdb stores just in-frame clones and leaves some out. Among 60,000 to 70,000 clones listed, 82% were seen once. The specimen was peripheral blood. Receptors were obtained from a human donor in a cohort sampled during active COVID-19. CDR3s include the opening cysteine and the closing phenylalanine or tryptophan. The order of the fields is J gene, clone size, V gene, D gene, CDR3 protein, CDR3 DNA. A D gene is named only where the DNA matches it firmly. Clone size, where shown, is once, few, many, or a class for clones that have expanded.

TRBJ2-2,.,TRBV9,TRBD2,CASSNRLAGLTGELFF,TGTGCCAGCAGCAATAGACTAGCGGGTCTCACCGGGGAGCTGTTTTTT
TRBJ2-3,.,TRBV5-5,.,CASSLSSSTDTQYF,TGTGCCAGCAGCTTGTCGTCTAGCACAGATACGCAGTATTTT
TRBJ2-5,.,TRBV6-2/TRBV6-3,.,CASSYWNRADETQYF,TGTGCCAGCAGTTACTGGAACAGGGCGGACGAGACCCAGTACTTC
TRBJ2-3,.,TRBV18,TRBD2,CASSQGLGNRPSTDTQYF,TGTGCCAGCTCACAGGGACTAGGGAACCGTCCTAGCACAGATACGCAGTATTTT
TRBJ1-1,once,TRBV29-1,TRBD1,CSGGQGSTEAFF,TGCAGCGGGGGACAGGGAAGCACTGAAGCTTTCTTT
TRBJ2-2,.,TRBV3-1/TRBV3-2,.,CASSQRGNTGELFF,TGTGCCAGCAGCCAACGGGGAAACACCGGGGAGCTGTTTTTT
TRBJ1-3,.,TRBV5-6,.,CASSFYPGLSGNTIYF,TGTGCCAGCAGCTTTTATCCAGGTCTCTCTGGAAACACCATATATTTT
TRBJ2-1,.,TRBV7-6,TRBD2,CASSRGGGIYNEQFF,TGTGCCAGCAGTCGGGGCGGGGGGATCTACAATGAGCAGTTCTTC
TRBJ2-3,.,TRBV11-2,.,CASSRESTDTQYF,TGTGCCAGCAGCCGCGAAAGCACAGATACGCAGTATTTT
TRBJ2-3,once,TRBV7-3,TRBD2,CASSRSGLAGGSTDTQYF,TGTGCCAGCAGCCGATCAGGGCTAGCGGGGGGGAGCACAGATACGCAGTATTTT
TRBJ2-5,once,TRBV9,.,CASSEMSQETQYF,TGTGCCAGCAGCGAGATGAGTCAAGAGACCCAGTACTTC
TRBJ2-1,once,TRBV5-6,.,CASSSGLGEDEQFF,TGTGCCAGCAGCTCAGGGTTGGGGGAGGATGAGCAGTTCTTC
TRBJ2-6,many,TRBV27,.,CASSSPLSGANVLTF,TGTGCCAGCAGTTCCCCACTCTCTGGGGCCAACGTCCTGACTTTC
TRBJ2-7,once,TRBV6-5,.,CASSPSYEQYF,TGTGCCAGCAGCCCGTCCTACGAGCAGTACTTC
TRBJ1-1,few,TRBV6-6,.,CASSTPSGHKNTEAFF,TGTGCCAGCAGTACCCCCTCTGGACACAAGAACACTGAAGCTTTCTTT
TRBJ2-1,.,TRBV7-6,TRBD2,CASSFNERGGRNEQFF,TGTGCCAGCAGCTTTAACGAGCGGGGGGGCCGCAATGAGCAGTTCTTC
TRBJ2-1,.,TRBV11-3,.,CASSRSRGEQFF,TGTGCCAGCAGCCGGTCCCGGGGTGAGCAGTTCTTC
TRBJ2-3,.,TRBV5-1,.,CASSAGTLISTDTQYF,TGCGCCAGCAGCGCCGGGACACTGATTAGCACAGATACGCAGTATTTT
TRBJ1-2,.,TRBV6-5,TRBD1,CASSGTGGYGYTF,TGTGCCAGCAGCGGGACAGGGGGTTATGGCTACACCTTC
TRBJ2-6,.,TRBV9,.,CASSARESGANVLTF,TGTGCCAGCAGCGCTAGGGAGTCTGGGGCCAACGTCCTGACTTTC
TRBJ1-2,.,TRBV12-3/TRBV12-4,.,CASSPTVTYGYTF,TGTGCCAGCAGCCCGACAGTTACCTATGGCTACACCTTC
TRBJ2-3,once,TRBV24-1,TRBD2,CATSAGLAGGLTDTQYF,TGTGCCACCAGTGCGGGACTAGCGGGGGGGCTCACAGATACGCAGTATTTT
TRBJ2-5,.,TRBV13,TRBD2,CASSLGVLAGGVETQYF,TGTGCCAGCAGCTTAGGAGTCCTAGCGGGGGGCGTAGAGACCCAGTACTTC
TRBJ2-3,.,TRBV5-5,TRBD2,CASSFVLAGRTDTQYF,TGTGCCAGCAGCTTCGTCCTAGCGGGCCGCACAGATACGCAGTATTTT
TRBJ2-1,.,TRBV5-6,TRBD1,CASSLDRGNSYNEQFF,TGTGCCAGCAGCTTAGACAGGGGGAATTCCTACAATGAGCAGTTCTTC
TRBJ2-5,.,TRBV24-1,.,CATSDSGVGQETQYF,TGTGCCACCAGTGATTCAGGGGTGGGCCAAGAGACCCAGTACTTC
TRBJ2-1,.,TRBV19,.,CASSMYREYNEQFF,TGTGCCAGTAGTATGTATCGGGAGTACAATGAGCAGTTCTTC
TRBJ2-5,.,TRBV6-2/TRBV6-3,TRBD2,CASSAGTSVQETQYF,TGTGCCAGCAGTGCCGGGACTAGCGTCCAAGAGACCCAGTACTTC
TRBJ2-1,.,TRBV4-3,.,CASSQGLGVNNEQFF,TGCGCCAGCAGCCAAGGGTTAGGGGTTAACAATGAGCAGTTCTTC
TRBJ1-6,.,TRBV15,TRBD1,CATSRYRGQGSPLHF,TGTGCCACCAGCAGATACAGGGGGCAGGGGTCACCCCTCCACTTT
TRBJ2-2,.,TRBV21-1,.,CASSKGGNTGELFF,TGTGCCAGCAGCAAAGGAGGGAACACCGGGGAGCTGTTTTTT
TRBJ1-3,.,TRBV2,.,CASSNSGNTIYF,TGTGCCAGCTCAAACTCTGGAAACACCATATATTTT
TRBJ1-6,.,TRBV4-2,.,CASSGGDSPLHF,TGTGCCAGCAGCGGCGGGGACTCACCCCTCCACTTT
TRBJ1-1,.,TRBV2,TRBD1,CASSGQGEAEAFF,TGTGCCAGCAGTGGGCAGGGGGAGGCTGAAGCTTTCTTT
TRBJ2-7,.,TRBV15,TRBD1,CATSRPLTRDRGHEQYF,TGTGCCACCAGCAGACCCCTCACTAGGGACAGGGGCCACGAGCAGTACTTC
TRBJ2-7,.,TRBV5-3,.,CARSHDGTGSRGMAYEQYF,TGTGCCAGAAGCCACGATGGAACAGGGAGCCGAGGAATGGCCTACGAGCAGTACTTC
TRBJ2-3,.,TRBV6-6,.,CASIQRGYTDTQYF,TGTGCCAGCATCCAAAGGGGCTACACAGATACGCAGTATTTT
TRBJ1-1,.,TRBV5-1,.,CASSWGELNTEAFF,TGCGCCAGCAGCTGGGGGGAGCTGAACACTGAAGCTTTCTTT
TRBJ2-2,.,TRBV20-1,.,CSAGVPGELFF,TGCAGTGCGGGAGTCCCCGGGGAGCTGTTTTTT
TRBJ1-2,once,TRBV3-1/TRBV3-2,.,CASSQDGARYGYTF,TGTGCCAGCAGCCAAGATGGGGCGAGGTATGGCTACACCTTC
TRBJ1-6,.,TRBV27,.,CASSYGRQRSYNSPLHF,TGTGCCAGCAGTTACGGCAGACAGCGCTCCTATAATTCACCCCTCCACTTT
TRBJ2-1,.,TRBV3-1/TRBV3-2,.,CASSHSNEQFF,TGTGCCAGCAGCCATAGCAATGAGCAGTTCTTC
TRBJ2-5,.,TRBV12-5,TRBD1,CASGPIAATGKETQYF,TGTGCTAGTGGTCCGATCGCCGCGACAGGGAAAGAGACCCAGTACTTC
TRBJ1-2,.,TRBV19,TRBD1,CASSMQQGDYGYTF,TGTGCCAGTAGTATGCAACAGGGGGACTATGGCTACACCTTC
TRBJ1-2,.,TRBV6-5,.,CASSTEFYGYTF,TGTGCCAGCAGTACAGAATTCTATGGCTACACCTTC
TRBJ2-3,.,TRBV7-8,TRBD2,CASSPGLGPQYF,TGTGCCAGCAGCCCCGGACTAGGCCCGCAGTATTTT
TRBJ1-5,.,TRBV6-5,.,CASRRTAPEPQHF,TGTGCTTCGCGCCGGACTGCCCCAGAGCCCCAGCATTTT
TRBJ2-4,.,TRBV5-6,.,CASSLLAGAKNIQYF,TGTGCCAGCAGCTTGCTGGCGGGGGCCAAAAACATTCAGTACTTC
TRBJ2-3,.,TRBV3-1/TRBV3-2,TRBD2,CASSQIPSGGTDTQYF,TGTGCCAGCAGCCAAATTCCGAGCGGGGGGACAGATACGCAGTATTTT
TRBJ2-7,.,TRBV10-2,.,CATRSGPSGYEQYF,TGCGCCACCCGAAGCGGGCCTTCGGGGTACGAGCAGTACTTC
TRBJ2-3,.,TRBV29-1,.,CSVEDGLGEGDTQYF,TGCAGCGTTGAAGATGGCCTAGGGGAAGGAGATACGCAGTATTTT
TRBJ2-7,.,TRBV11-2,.,CASSLLRGSGYSYEQYF,TGTGCCAGCAGCTTATTAAGAGGGAGCGGGTACTCCTACGAGCAGTACTTC
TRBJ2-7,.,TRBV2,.,CASCGEPYEQYF,TGTGCCAGCTGCGGGGAACCCTACGAGCAGTACTTC
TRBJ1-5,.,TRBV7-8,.,CASSLAVGGTNQPQHF,TGTGCCAGCAGCTTAGCGGTAGGGGGTACCAATCAGCCCCAGCATTTT
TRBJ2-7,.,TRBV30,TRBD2,CAWSSSGTYEQYF,TGTGCCTGGAGTTCTAGCGGGACCTACGAGCAGTACTTC
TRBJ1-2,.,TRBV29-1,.,CSVRFSGANYGYTF,TGCAGCGTTCGGTTTTCGGGAGCTAACTATGGCTACACCTTC
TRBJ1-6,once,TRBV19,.,CASSPSGNYNSPLHF,TGTGCCAGTAGTCCTTCCGGGAACTATAATTCACCCCTCCACTTT